This T cell receptor beta chain was recorded in a study of memory CD4+ T cells and cytomegalovirus serostatus. The wider study: Healthy Belgian adult donors included nine or ten CMV-positive and some 24 CMV-negative people. Overall study findings and caveats: CD4+ memory repertoires contained about two fifths of the roughly 160 reported CMV TCRbeta sequences.

Germline V lookup: CDR1 KGHSH, CDR2 LQKENI. Trimming cost V 4 bases and J 7 bases, with 11 bases left between them. The CDR3 length is 14 residues. A note on this clone: Its antigen is as yet unknown.

Single viable CD3+CD4+CD8-CD45RO+ cells were sorted as the memory CD4+ T cells. Serum IgG to CMV pp150, pp28, p38 and p52 defined serostatus. Original data processing: Out-of-frame sequences were removed, leaving about 2,300,000 distinct TCRbeta sequences. The table came from immunoSEQ multiplex PCR; TCRdb's copy has only in-frame clones and leaves some out. V and J calls and clone size follow that table, whereas D and trimming were derived from the DNA. The sample has 55,000 to 75,000 clones; about 81% are singletons. Input material: memory CD4+ T cells from blood. The chain links TRBV18 to TRBJ1-6, with D perhaps matching TRBD1 (5 bases). The receptor was derived from an adult in good health and CMV-seronegative. CDR3 residues: CASSRGAVNSPLHF. CDR3 DNA sequence: TGTGCCAGCTCACGAGGGGCCGTGAATTCACCCCTCCACTTT.